This T cell receptor beta chain is from a study of radiotherapy plus CTLA-4 blockade in lung cancer. Study findings and constraints: Clones derived from tumor TCRs expanded in blood after radiotherapy plus ipilimumab.

Of note for this clone: Its target is not known.

CDR3 length equals 15 residues. V shed 0 bases and J shed 8 bases, with 15 bases lying between them. Germline V gene lookup returns CDR1 SGHNT and CDR2 YYREEE (reference sequence). The data were produced by immunoSEQ multiplex PCR, yet TCRdb's version contains in-frame clones alone and is incomplete. The profile shows about 97,000 clones, roughly 74% of them singletons. The starting material was peripheral blood, obtained from a patient treated with radiotherapy plus ipilimumab. This rearrangement joins TRBV5-4 to TRBJ2-1, with D possibly TRBD2 on 5 matching bases. The clonotype was recovered from a human donor with non-small cell lung cancer who had a partial response to radiotherapy plus ipilimumab. Some clones in this sample may be carry-over from other donors' samples. The DNA of the CDR3 is TGTGCCAGCAGCTTGGAGGGAGTGCCGTTCCATGAGCAGTTCTTC. Translated, it gives CASSLEGVPFHEQFF. Looking up the rest from reference TRBV5-4 and TRBJ2-1 gives the full variable domain: ETGVTQSPTHLIKTRGQQVTLRCSSQSGHNTVSWYQQALGQGPQFIFQYYREEENGRGNFPPRFSGLQFPNYSSELNVNALELDDSALYLCASSLEGVPFHEQFFGPGTRLTVL.